Below are 5 T cell receptor beta chains sequenced from a single sample in a study of blood T cell repertoires in COVID-19. The assay was immunoSEQ multiplex PCR, and TCRdb's table has in-frame clones only and misses some. Of some 220,000 clones listed, less than 90% are singletons. Input material: peripheral blood. All receptors derive from a woman in her sixties who had recovered from COVID-19.

This clone came up a few times. The chain joins TRBV13 to TRBJ1-1, with D uncertain. The germline V and J ends were trimmed by 4 bases and 4 bases, with 7 bases remaining between them. This CDR3 region has 12 residues. Germline lookup yields CDR1 PRHDT and CDR2 FYEKMQ (reference sequence). Written as DNA, the CDR3 is TGTGCCAGCAGCTCCTGGAGCACTGAAGCTTTCTTT. Amino acid sequence: CASSSWSTEAFF.

The chain recombines TRBV2 with TRBJ2-3; 9 nucleotides match TRBD2. V shed 7 bases, J shed 6 bases, and the junction held 11 bases outside the gene matches. Per the germline V gene, CDR1 is SNHLY and CDR2 is FYNNEI. The CDR3 has 15 residues. The DNA of the CDR3 is TGTGCCAGCACGGATAGCGGGGGCCAGGGGGATACGCAGTATTTT. This sequence encodes CASTDSGGQGDTQYF. The whole variable domain, remainder taken from reference TRBV2 and TRBJ2-3, is EPEVTQTPSHQVTQMGQEVILRCVPISNHLYFYWYRQILGQKVEFLVSFYNNEISEKSEIFDDQFSVERPDGSNFTLKIRSTKLEDSAMYFCASTDSGGQGDTQYFGPGTRLTVL.

The rearrangement uses TRBV10-3 and TRBJ2-5, with D perhaps matching TRBD2 (6 bases). CDR1 is ENHRY, CDR2 SYGVKD, per germline. Between the trimmed V and J ends, which lost 8 bases and 5 bases, there was a span of 15 bases. The CDR3 covers 13 residues. In DNA, the CDR3 is TGTGCCATCGGCCGGGACTCTGGCGAGACCCAGTACTTC. Its translation is CAIGRDSGETQYF.

This clone showed up just once. This chain uses TRBV9 with TRBJ1-1, with TRBD1 identical over 9 bases. Germline V CDR1 and CDR2: SGDLS, YYNGEE. The V segment lost 0 bases and the J segment 3 bases; nucleotides outside the gene matches: 6. There are 16 residues in the CDR3. The CDR3 sequence: CASSVGGQGLDTEAFF. The CDR3 DNA reads as TGTGCCAGCAGCGTAGGGGGACAGGGCCTCGACACTGAAGCTTTCTTT.

This chain joins TRBV6-5 and TRBJ1-1; 7 nucleotides agree with TRBD1. Germline assignment: CDR1 MNHEY and CDR2 SVGAGI. V was pared by 6 bases and J by 4 bases, with 8 bases of the junction left unmatched. The CDR3 covers 14 residues. CDR3 coding DNA: TGTGCCAGCAGCAGACAGGGATTAGGCACTGAAGCTTTCTTT. Residues: CASSRQGLGTEAFF.